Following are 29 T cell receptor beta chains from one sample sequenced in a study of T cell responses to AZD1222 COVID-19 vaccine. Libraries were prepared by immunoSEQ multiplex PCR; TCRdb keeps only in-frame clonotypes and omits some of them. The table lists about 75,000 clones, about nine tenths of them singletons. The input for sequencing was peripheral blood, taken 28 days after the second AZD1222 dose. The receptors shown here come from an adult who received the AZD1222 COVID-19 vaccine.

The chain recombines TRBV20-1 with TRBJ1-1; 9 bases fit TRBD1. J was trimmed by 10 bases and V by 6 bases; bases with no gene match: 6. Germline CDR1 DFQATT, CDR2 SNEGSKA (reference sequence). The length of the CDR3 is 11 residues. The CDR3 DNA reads TGCAGTGCCTTACAGGGGGCGGCAGCTTTCTTT. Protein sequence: CSALQGAAAFF.

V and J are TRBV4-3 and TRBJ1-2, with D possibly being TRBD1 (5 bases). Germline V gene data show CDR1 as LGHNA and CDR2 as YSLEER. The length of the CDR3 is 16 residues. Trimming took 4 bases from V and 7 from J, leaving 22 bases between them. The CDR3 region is CASSRAFKQGAAGYTF. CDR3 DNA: TGCGCCAGCAGCCGAGCGTTTAAGCAGGGAGCGGCTGGCTACACCTTC.

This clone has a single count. CDR3 residues: CASSRLNEQFF. As DNA, the CDR3 is TGTGCCAGTAGTCGACTCAATGAGCAGTTCTTC. The J gene is TRBJ2-1, the V gene TRBV19, with D uncertain. The CDR3 has 11 residues. V shed 5 bases and J shed 6 bases, with 5 bases lying between them. CDR1 is LNHDA and CDR2 is SQIVND in the germline V gene (reference sequence).

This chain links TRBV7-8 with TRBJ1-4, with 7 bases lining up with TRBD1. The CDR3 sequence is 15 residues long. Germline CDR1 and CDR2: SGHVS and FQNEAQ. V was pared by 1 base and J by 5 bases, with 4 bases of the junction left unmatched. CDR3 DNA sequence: TGTGCCAGCAGCTTAGGGGCAGGGGGAAATGAAAAACTGTTTTTT. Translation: CASSLGAGGNEKLFF. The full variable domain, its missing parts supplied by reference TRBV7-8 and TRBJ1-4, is GAGVSQSPRYKVAKRGQDVALRCDPISGHVSLFWYQQALGQGPEFLTYFQNEAQLDKSGLPSDRFFAERPEGSVSTLKIQRTQQEDSAVYLCASSLGAGGNEKLFFGSGTQLSVL.

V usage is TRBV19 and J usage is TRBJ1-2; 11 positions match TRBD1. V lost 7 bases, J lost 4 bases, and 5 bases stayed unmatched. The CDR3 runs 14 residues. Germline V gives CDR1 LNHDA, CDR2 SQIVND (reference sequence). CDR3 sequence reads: CASIGTGGSYGYTF. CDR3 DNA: TGTGCCAGTATTGGGACAGGGGGGTCCTATGGCTACACCTTC.

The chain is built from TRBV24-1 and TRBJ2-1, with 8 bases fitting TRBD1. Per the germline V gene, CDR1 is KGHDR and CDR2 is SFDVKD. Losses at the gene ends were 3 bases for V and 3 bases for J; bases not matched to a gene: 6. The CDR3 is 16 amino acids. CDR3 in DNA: TGTGCCACCAGTGATCCACGACAGGGGAACTACAATGAGCAGTTCTTC. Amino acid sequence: CATSDPRQGNYNEQFF.

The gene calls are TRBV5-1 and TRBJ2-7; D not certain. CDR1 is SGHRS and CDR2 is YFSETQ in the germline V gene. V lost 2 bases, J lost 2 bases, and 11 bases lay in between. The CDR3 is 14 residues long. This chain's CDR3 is CASSFPGNAYEQYF. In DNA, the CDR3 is TGCGCCAGCAGCTTCCCAGGAAACGCCTACGAGCAGTACTTC.

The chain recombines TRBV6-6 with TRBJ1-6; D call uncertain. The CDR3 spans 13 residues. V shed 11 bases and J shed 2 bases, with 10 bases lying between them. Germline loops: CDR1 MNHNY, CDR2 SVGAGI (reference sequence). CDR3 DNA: TGTGCCGGAGGAGCGGCCTATAATTCACCCCTCCACTTT. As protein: CAGGAAYNSPLHF.

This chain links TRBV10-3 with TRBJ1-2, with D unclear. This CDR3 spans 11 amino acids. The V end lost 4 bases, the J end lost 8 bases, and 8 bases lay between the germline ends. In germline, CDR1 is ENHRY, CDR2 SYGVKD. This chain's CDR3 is CAISGTRGYTF. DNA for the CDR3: TGTGCCATCAGTGGGACCCGAGGCTACACCTTC.

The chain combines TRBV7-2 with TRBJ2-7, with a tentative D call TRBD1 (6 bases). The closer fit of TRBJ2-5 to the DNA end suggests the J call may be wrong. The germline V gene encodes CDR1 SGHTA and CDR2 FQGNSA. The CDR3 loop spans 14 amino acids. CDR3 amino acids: CASSLGGLRETQYF. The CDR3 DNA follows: TGTGCCAGCAGCTTAGGGGGGCTGCGAGAGACCCAGTACTTC.

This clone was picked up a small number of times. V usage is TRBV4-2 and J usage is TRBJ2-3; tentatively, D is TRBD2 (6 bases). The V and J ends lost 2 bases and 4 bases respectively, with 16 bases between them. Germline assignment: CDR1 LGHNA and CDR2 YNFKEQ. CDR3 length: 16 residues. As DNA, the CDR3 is TGTGCCAGCAGCCAATCGTCGGGACTCCATGCAGATACGCAGTATTTT. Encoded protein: CASSQSSGLHADTQYF.

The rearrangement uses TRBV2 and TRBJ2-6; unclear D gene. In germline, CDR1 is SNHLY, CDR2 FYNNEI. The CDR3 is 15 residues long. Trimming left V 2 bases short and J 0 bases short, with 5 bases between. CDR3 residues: CASSEWSSGANVLTF. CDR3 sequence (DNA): TGTGCCAGCAGTGAATGGAGCTCTGGGGCCAACGTCCTGACTTTC.

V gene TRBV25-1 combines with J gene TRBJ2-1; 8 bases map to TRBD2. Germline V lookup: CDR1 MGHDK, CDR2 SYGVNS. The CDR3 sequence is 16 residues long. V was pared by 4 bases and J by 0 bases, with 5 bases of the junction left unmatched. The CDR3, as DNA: TGTGCCAGCAGTGGACTGGCGGGAGGCTCCTACAATGAGCAGTTCTTC. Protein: CASSGLAGGSYNEQFF.

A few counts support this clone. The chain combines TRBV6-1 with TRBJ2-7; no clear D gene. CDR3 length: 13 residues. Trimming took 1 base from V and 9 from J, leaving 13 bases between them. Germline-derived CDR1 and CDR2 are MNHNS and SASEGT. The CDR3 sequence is CASSEGYTEAQYF. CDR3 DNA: TGTGCCAGCAGTGAAGGGTACACAGAGGCGCAGTACTTC.

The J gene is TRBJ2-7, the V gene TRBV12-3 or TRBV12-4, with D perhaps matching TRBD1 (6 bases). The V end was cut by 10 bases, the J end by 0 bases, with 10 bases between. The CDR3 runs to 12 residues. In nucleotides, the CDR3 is TGTGCCACAGGGGCTAGCTCCTACGAGCAGTACTTC. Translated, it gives CATGASSYEQYF.

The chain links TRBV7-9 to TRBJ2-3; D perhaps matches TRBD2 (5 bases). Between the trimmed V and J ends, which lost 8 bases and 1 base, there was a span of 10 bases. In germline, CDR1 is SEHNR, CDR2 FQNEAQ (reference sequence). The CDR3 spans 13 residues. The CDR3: CASGKEGTDTQYF. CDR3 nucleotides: TGTGCCAGCGGGAAGGAGGGCACAGATACGCAGTATTTT. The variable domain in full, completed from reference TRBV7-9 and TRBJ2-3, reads DTGVSQNPRHKITKRGQNVTFRCDPISEHNRLYWYRQTLGQGPEFLTYFQNEAQLEKSRLLSDRFSAERPKGSFSTLEIQRTEQGDSAMYLCASGKEGTDTQYFGPGTRLTVL.

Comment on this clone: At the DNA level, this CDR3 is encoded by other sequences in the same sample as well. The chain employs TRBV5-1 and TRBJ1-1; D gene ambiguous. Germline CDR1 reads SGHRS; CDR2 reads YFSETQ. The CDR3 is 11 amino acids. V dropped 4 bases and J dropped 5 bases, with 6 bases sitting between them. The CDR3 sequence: CASSLGTEAFF. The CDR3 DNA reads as TGCGCCAGCAGCCTGGGTACTGAAGCTTTCTTT.

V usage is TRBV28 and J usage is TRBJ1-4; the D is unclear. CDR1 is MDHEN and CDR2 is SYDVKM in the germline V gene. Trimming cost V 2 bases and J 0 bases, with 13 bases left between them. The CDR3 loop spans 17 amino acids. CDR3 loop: CASSLSQSGATNEKLFF. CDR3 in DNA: TGTGCCAGCAGTTTAAGCCAGTCAGGAGCAACTAATGAAAAACTGTTTTTT.

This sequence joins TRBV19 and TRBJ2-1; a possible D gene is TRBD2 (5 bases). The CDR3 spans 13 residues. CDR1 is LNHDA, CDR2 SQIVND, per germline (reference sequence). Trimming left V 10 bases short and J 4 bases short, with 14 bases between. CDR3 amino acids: CATRPGLYNEQFF. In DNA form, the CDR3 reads TGTGCCACCCGCCCGGGGTTGTACAATGAGCAGTTCTTC. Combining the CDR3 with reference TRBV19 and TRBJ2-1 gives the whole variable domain DGGITQSPKYLFRKEGQNVTLSCEQNLNHDAMYWYRQDPGQGLRLIYYSQIVNDFQKGDIAEGYSVSREKKESFPLTVTSAQKNPTAFYLCATRPGLYNEQFFGPGTRLTVL.

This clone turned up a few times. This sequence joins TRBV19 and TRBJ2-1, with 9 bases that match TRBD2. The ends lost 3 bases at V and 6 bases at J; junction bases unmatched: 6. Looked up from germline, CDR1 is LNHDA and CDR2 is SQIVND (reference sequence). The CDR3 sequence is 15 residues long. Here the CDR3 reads CASSIPSGGINEQFF. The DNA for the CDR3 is TGTGCCAGTAGTATCCCCAGCGGGGGGATCAATGAGCAGTTCTTC.

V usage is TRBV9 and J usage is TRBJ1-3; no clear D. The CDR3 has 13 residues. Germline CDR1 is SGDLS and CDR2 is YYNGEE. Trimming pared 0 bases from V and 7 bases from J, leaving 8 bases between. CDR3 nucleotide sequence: TGTGCCAGCAGCGTAGCGGACGAGAACACCATATATTTT. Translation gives CASSVADENTIYF.

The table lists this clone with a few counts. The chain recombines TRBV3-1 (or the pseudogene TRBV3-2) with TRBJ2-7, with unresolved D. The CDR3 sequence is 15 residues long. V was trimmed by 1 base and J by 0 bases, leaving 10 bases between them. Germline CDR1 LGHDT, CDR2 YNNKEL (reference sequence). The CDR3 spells CASSQGPGPSYEQYF. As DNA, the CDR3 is TGTGCCAGCAGCCAAGGGCCAGGTCCCTCCTACGAGCAGTACTTC.

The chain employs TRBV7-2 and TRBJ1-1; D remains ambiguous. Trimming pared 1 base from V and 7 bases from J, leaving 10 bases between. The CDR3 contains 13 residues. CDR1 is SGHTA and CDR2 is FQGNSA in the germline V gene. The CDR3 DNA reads TGTGCCAGCAGCTTAGAGGCCGGGAGTGAAGCTTTCTTT. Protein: CASSLEAGSEAFF. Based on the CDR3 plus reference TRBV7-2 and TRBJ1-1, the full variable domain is GAGVSQSPSNKVTEKGKDVELRCDPISGHTALYWYRQSLGQGLEFLIYFQGNSAPDKSGLPSDRFSAERTGGSVSTLTIQRTQQEDSAVYLCASSLEAGSEAFFGQGTRLTVV.

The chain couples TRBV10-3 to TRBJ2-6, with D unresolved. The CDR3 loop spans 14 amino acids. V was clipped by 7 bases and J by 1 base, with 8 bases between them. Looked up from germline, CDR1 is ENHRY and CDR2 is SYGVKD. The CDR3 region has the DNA TGTGCCATCAAGAAGGTTTCTGGGGCCAACGTCCTGACTTTC. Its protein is CAIKKVSGANVLTF.

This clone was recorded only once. CDR3 bases: TGTGCCAGCAGCTCGGACCTGGGGGCGCGAGGCTACACCTTC. This codes for CASSSDLGARGYTF. The gene calls are TRBV5-8 and TRBJ1-2, with a possible D match to TRBD1 (6 bases). CDR3 length: 14 amino acids. V was cut by 3 bases and J by 8 bases, with 17 bases left in between. Germline-derived CDR1 and CDR2 are SGHTS and YDEGEE.

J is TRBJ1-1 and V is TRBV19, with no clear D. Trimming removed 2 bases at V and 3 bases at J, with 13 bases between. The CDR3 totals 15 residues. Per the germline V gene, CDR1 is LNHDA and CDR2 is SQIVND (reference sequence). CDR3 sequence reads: CASSIWSSAYTEAFF. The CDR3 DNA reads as TGTGCCAGTAGTATATGGTCCAGTGCGTACACTGAAGCTTTCTTT.

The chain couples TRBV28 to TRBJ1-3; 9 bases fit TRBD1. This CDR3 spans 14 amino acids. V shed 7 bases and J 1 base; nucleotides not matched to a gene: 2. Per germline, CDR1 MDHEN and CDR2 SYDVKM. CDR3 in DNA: TGTGCCAGCACGACAGGGGGGTCTGGAAACACCATATATTTT. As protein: CASTTGGSGNTIYF.

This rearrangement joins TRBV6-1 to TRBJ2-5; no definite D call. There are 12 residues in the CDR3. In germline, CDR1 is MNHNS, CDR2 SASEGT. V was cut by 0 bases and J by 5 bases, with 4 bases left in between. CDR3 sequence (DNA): TGTGCCAGCAGTGAAGCGCGGGAGACCCAGTACTTC. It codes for CASSEARETQYF.

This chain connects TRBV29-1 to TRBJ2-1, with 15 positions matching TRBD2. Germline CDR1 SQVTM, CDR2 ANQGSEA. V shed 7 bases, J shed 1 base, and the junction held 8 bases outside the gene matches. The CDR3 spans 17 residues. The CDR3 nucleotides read TGCAGCGGTGGACTAGCGGGGGGGCGAGGTTCCTACAATGAGCAGTTCTTC. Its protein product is CSGGLAGGRGSYNEQFF.